Below are 23 T cell receptor beta chains sequenced from a single sample in a study of blood T cells in healthy people across ages. A sample-barcoded 5' primer and a J-beta primer mix were used in a second PCR of roughly 7 to 11 cycles. Each CDR3 protein is one row after TCRdb ran MiXCR on the 5' RACE reads. The sample has 1.5 million to 2 million distinct CDR3 sequences; 28% are singletons. The sample consisted of blood. The receptors originated from a woman in her thirties in good health.

A few counts support this clonotype. This chain connects TRBV10-3 to TRBJ1-2, with D unresolved. There are 13 residues in the CDR3. The germline gives CDR1 ENHRY, CDR2 SYGVKD. V dropped 7 bases and J dropped 4 bases, with 13 bases sitting between them. Written as DNA, the CDR3 is TGTGCCATCAAAATGGCAGACACCTATGGCTACACCTTC. Protein product: CAIKMADTYGYTF.

The chain combines TRBV6-5 with TRBJ2-1, with D possibly matching TRBD1 (5 bases). V lost 6 bases, J lost 10 bases, and 13 bases lay in between. Per germline, CDR1 MNHEY and CDR2 SVGAGI. This CDR3 spans 12 amino acids. For the CDR3, the DNA is TGTGCCAGCAGGCCCGATAGGGGCGAGCAGTTCTTC. Amino acids: CASRPDRGEQFF.

This clonotype was picked up a small number of times. The DNA of the CDR3 is TGCAGCGTTCCCCCCGAGGGACCGACGGACCGGACTGGCTACACCTTC. Translating it yields CSVPPEGPTDRTGYTF. This rearrangement joins TRBV29-1 to TRBJ1-2, with D possibly matching TRBD1 (5 bases). This CDR3 has 16 amino acids. Trimming pared 5 bases from V and 7 bases from J, leaving 26 bases between. The germline gives CDR1 SQVTM, CDR2 ANQGSEA.

The CDR3 DNA is TGTGCCAGCAGAGGGACTCCTGACCGGGATACGCAGTATTTT. Translation gives CASRGTPDRDTQYF. J is TRBJ2-3 and V is TRBV7-9; D might be TRBD2 (6 bases). This CDR3 comprises 14 residues. Germline lookup yields CDR1 SEHNR and CDR2 FQNEAQ (reference sequence). The V end lost 6 bases, the J end lost 6 bases, and 16 bases lay between the germline ends.

The chain couples TRBV4-3 to TRBJ1-2; no clear D gene. This CDR3 has 13 residues. Trimming shortened V by 0 bases and J by 8 bases, and 10 bases separated the two germline ends. Germline V CDR1 and CDR2: LGHNA, YSLEER. DNA for the CDR3: TGCGCCAGCAGCCAAGATGAAGGAGAGGGCTACACCTTC. It yields the protein CASSQDEGEGYTF.

Remarks on this clonotype: This may stem from a read error, because a much larger clone lies one nucleotide away. The chain carries TRBV7-2 and TRBJ2-7; weak D call: TRBD2 (6 bases). The CDR3 runs 15 residues. Germline assignment: CDR1 SGHTA and CDR2 FQGNSA. CDR3 in amino acids: CASSLGGGPVYGQYF. CDR3 DNA: TGTGCCAGCAGCTTAGGTGGAGGGCCGGTCTACGGGCAGTACTTC.

This clonotype was recorded at least ten times. The chain links TRBV12-5 to TRBJ2-7, with TRBD1 as a possible D gene (7 bases). V lost 7 bases, J lost 0 bases, and 19 bases lay in between. The CDR3 extends over 16 amino acids. Germline lookup yields CDR1 LGHNT and CDR2 FRNRAP. CDR3 region: CASAHIQGGSSYEQYF. Written as DNA, the CDR3 is TGTGCTAGTGCCCACATCCAGGGGGGCAGCTCCTACGAGCAGTACTTC.

This clonotype was picked up one time. The V and J genes are TRBV6-5 and TRBJ1-2, with D possibly matching TRBD1 (6 bases). V lost 6 bases and J 8 bases, leaving 16 bases between the germline ends. The CDR3 extends over 13 amino acids. Germline V gene lookup returns CDR1 MNHEY and CDR2 SVGAGI. The CDR3 coding sequence is TGTGCCAGCAGGCAAGACAGGAGACGGGGCTACACCTTC. Translating gives CASRQDRRRGYTF.

This chain joins TRBV25-1 and TRBJ2-1; D could derive from TRBD1 or TRBD2 (5 bases each). V was cut by 7 bases and J by 8 bases, with 12 bases left in between. CDR3 size: 12 residues. Germline CDR1 and CDR2: MGHDK and SYGVNS. The CDR3 bases are TGTGCCAGCAATGAGGGGTTGCATGAGCAGTTCTTC. Encoded protein: CASNEGLHEQFF.

V gene TRBV12-3 or TRBV12-4 combines with J gene TRBJ1-5, with D maybe TRBD1 (5 bases). V dropped 1 base and J dropped 7 bases, with 11 bases sitting between them. CDR3 length: 14 amino acids. CDR3 coding DNA: TGTGCCAGCAGTTTAGGACAGTATGACCAGCCCCAGCATTTT. Translation gives CASSLGQYDQPQHF.

The CDR3 spells CASSRDRVYGYEQFF. For the CDR3, the DNA is TGTGCCAGCAGCCGGGACAGGGTGTATGGCTACGAGCAGTTCTTC. This chain joins TRBV2 and TRBJ2-1, with 9 nucleotides matching TRBD1. The CDR3 consists of 15 residues. The V segment lost 6 bases and the J segment 10 bases; nucleotides outside the gene matches: 13. CDR1 and CDR2 (germline): SNHLY, FYNNEI.

V is TRBV6-6 and J is TRBJ1-4; no clear D. The CDR3 contains 13 residues. Per the germline V gene, CDR1 is MNHNY and CDR2 is SVGAGI (reference sequence). Trimming removed 8 bases at V and 16 bases at J, with 23 bases between. DNA of the CDR3: TGTGCCAGCGGAAGTTTCGACGCGGATACGCAGTTTTTT. This encodes CASGSFDADTQFF.

The rearrangement joins TRBV18 to TRBJ2-4; D gene unclear. From germline, CDR1 is KGHSH and CDR2 LQKENI. Trimming stripped 5 bases from V and 8 bases from J, with 7 bases between. This CDR3 is 11 amino acids long. The CDR3 nucleotides are TGTGCCAGCTCAACCGGACACATTCAGTACTTC. This sequence encodes CASSTGHIQYF.

Only a few counts were recorded for this clonotype. The J gene is TRBJ2-6, the V gene TRBV12-3 or TRBV12-4; the D gene is possibly TRBD2 (6 bases). V lost 6 bases and J 0 bases, leaving 6 bases between the germline ends. The CDR3 is made up of 14 amino acids. The CDR3 region is CASRRGSGANVLTF. CDR3 nucleotide sequence: TGTGCCAGCAGGCGGGGCTCTGGGGCCAACGTCCTGACTTTC.

This clonotype has a count of ten or more. This rearrangement joins TRBV18 to TRBJ2-5; a weak D match, TRBD2 (6 bases). The V end lost 8 bases, the J end lost 5 bases, and 18 bases lay between the germline ends. The CDR3 loop spans 14 amino acids. CDR1 is KGHSH, CDR2 LQKENI, per germline. The CDR3 DNA reads TGTGCCAGCAGCCCAGGCGGGACGGGGGAGACCCAGTACTTC. Its translation: CASSPGGTGETQYF.

This clonotype was detected only once. One junction end disagrees with the germline gene, perhaps due to a read error. The rearrangement uses TRBV7-3 and TRBJ2-2; possibly TRBD1 for D (6 bases). CDR3 length: 15 residues. Germline V lookup: CDR1 SGHTA, CDR2 FQGTGA. CDR3 in DNA: TGTGCCAGCAGCTTAAGGACAGAGACTTCCGGGGAGCCGTTTTTT. Its translation is CASSLRTETSGEPFF. Full variable domain (outside the CDR3, taken from reference TRBV7-3 and TRBJ2-2): GAGVSQTPSNKVTEKGKYVELRCDPISGHTALYWYRQSLGQGPEFLIYFQGTGAADDSGLPNDRFFAVRPEGSVSTLKIQRTERGDSAVYLCASSLRTETSGEPFFGEGSRLTVL.

In this sample, this clonotype turned up many times. The chain carries TRBV5-1 and TRBJ1-2; no definite D call. This CDR3 spans 12 amino acids. Germline assignment: CDR1 SGHRS and CDR2 YFSETQ. Trimming left V 2 bases short and J 7 bases short, with 9 bases between. CDR3 in amino acids: CASSLGASGYTF. DNA for the CDR3: TGCGCCAGCAGCTTAGGAGCGAGTGGCTACACCTTC.

This chain uses TRBV30 with TRBJ1-4; D gene unclear. This CDR3 contains 11 residues. Germline assignment: CDR1 GTSNPN and CDR2 SVGIG (reference sequence). V lost 2 bases and J 12 bases, leaving 10 bases between the germline ends. The CDR3 DNA reads TGTGCCTGGAGTATGACCGGAGAACTGTTTTTT. Amino acids: CAWSMTGELFF.

This clonotype occurred a few times. This chain links TRBV7-3 with TRBJ2-2; a possible D gene is TRBD2 (6 bases). This CDR3 is built from 14 residues. V was trimmed by 6 bases and J by 1 base, leaving 9 bases between them. Germline-derived CDR1 and CDR2 are SGHTA and FQGTGA. The CDR3 here is CASSSGGNTGELFF. CDR3 nucleotides: TGTGCCAGCAGTTCCGGGGGGAACACCGGGGAGCTGTTTTTT. The full variable domain, in which reference TRBV7-3 and TRBJ2-2 provide the parts outside the CDR3, is GAGVSQTPSNKVTEKGKYVELRCDPISGHTALYWYRQSLGQGPEFLIYFQGTGAADDSGLPNDRFFAVRPEGSVSTLKIQRTERGDSAVYLCASSSGGNTGELFFGEGSRLTVL.

The V and J genes are TRBV5-4 and TRBJ2-3, with D possibly matching TRBD2 (5 bases). Germline assignment: CDR1 SGHNT and CDR2 YYREEE (reference sequence). Trimming left V 4 bases short and J 7 bases short, with 19 bases between. This CDR3 has 15 residues. This CDR3 is CASSPSDMTTNTQYF. CDR3 nucleotide sequence: TGTGCCAGCAGCCCAAGTGACATGACTACAAATACGCAGTATTTT.

This clonotype showed up just a few times. The chain couples TRBV29-1 to TRBJ2-7; D is perhaps TRBD1 or TRBD2 (5 bases each). V was shortened by 6 bases and J by 2 bases, with 14 bases between the two germline ends. Germline CDR1 SQVTM, CDR2 ANQGSEA. The CDR3 loop spans 13 amino acids. The chain's CDR3 is CSVTGTSTYEQYF. The CDR3, as DNA: TGCAGCGTGACCGGGACGTCGACCTACGAGCAGTACTTC.

With respect to this clonotype: This likely comes from a read error, as the CDR3 has no conserved phenylalanine or tryptophan at its end. The chain links TRBV5-1 to TRBJ1-1; D not certain. Per germline, CDR1 SGHRS and CDR2 YFSETQ. The V end was cut by 4 bases, the J end by 0 bases, with 13 bases between. The CDR3 loop spans 15 amino acids. The DNA of the CDR3 is TGCGCCAGCAGCCCCCATGCTGGTATGAACACTGAAGCTTTCTGT. Residues: CASSPHAGMNTEAFC.

This clonotype was found a few times. The rearrangement links TRBV27 to TRBJ2-1; D is unresolved. CDR1 MNHEY and CDR2 SMNVEV come from the germline V gene (reference sequence). Trimming pared 5 bases from V and 9 bases from J, leaving 14 bases between. The CDR3 has 13 amino acids. CDR3 amino acids: CASSTPWRGEQFF. The CDR3 nucleotides read TGTGCCAGCAGTACCCCGTGGCGCGGTGAGCAGTTCTTC.